The clone carrying this T cell receptor beta chain occurred many times. Its antigen is as yet unknown. TCRdb reanalysed the multiplex PCR reads using MiXCR and keeps one entry per CDR3 protein. This repertoire shows around 130,000 distinct CDR3 sequences, 20% found once; its top ten account for approximately 3.5%. This entry is derived from a study of breast tumors, draining lymph nodes, adjacent tissues. General study findings and limits: Tumor and nontumor repertoires were significantly more similar in luminal-like than in basal-like breast cancer. Data fit most tumor T cells coming from lymph node, expanding in tumor. Tumor TCR diversity was below lymph nodes but above nontumor tissue.

Axillary draining lymph nodes of breast cancer patients supplied the node samples. Trimming left V 0 bases short and J 1 base short, with 7 bases between. In germline, CDR1 is SEHNR, CDR2 FQNEAQ (reference sequence). The CDR3 spans 15 residues. The material sequenced was axillary lymph node tissue. The chain recombines TRBV7-9 with TRBJ1-5, with TRBD1 as a possible D gene (5 bases). The source of this sequence is a female donor with breast cancer. Some clones in this sample may be carry-over from other donors' samples. The CDR3 DNA reads as TGTGCCAGCAGCTTAGCGCACAGGAGCAATCAGCCCCAGCATTTT. Its translation is CASSLAHRSNQPQHF.